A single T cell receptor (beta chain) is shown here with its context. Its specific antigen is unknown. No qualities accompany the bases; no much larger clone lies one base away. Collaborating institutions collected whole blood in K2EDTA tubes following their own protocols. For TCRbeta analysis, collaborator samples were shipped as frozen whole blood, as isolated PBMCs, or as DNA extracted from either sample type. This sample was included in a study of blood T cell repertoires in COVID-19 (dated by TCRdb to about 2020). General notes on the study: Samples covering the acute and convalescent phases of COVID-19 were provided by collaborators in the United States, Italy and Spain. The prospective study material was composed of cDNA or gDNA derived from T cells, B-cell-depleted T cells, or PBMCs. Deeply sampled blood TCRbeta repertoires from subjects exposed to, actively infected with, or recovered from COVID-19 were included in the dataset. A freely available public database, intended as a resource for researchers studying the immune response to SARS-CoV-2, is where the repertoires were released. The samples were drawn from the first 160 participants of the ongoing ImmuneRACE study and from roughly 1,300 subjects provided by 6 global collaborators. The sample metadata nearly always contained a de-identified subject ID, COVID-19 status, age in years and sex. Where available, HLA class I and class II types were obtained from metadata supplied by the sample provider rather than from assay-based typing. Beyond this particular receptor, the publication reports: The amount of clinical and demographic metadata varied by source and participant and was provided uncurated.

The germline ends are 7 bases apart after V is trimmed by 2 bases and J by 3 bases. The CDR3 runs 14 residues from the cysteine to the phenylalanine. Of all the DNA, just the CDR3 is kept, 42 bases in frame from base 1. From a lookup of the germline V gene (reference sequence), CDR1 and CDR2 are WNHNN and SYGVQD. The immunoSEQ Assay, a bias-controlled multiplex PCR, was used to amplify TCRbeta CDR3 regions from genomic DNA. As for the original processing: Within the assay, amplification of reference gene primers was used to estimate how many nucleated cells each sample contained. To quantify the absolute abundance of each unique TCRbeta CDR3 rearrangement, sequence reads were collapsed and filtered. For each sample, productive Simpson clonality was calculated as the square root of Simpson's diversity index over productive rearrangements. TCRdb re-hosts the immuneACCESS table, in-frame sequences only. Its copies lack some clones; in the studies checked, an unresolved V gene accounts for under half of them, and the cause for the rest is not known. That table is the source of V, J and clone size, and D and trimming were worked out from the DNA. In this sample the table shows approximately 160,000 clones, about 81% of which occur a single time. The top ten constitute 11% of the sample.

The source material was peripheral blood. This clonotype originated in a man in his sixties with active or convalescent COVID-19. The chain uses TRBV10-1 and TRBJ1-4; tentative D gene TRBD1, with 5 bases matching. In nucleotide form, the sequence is TGCGCCAGCAGTGAGGACAGTTCTAATGAAAAACTGTTTTTT. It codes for CASSEDSSNEKLFF.